The rows below give T cell receptor beta chains drawn from one sample of a study of PD-1 blockade in classical Hodgkin lymphoma. Clones were sequenced by immunoSEQ multiplex PCR, and TCRdb holds only the in-frame ones, with some missing. The table records 25,000 to 40,000 clones, roughly four fifths of them present only once. The specimen was peripheral blood mononuclear cells (PBMCs), collected at baseline. These receptors originate from a human donor with classical Hodgkin lymphoma. Both conserved end residues are part of each CDR3. The order of the fields is V gene, clone size, D gene, J gene, CDR3 DNA, CDR3 protein. The D gene is left open where the match is weak. A row's size may be missing; if present it is once, few, many or a size class.

TRBV7-3	-	TRBD1	TRBJ2-2	TGTGCCAGCAGCTTAGCGGACAGGGGCGGGGAGCTGTTTTTT	CASSLADRGGELFF
TRBV9	-	TRBD1	TRBJ2-2	TGTGCCAGCAGCGTAAGGTTAGGACAGGAGAACACCGGGGAGCTGTTTTTT	CASSVRLGQENTGELFF
TRBV10-3	once	-	TRBJ1-4	TGTGCCATCAGTGATCCTCAGGGACGGAGTGAAAAACTGTTTTTT	CAISDPQGRSEKLFF
TRBV11-3	-	TRBD1	TRBJ2-2	TGTGCCAGCAGCTCTGGGACAGGGGTAGACACCGGGGAGCTGTTTTTT	CASSSGTGVDTGELFF
TRBV6-5	once	-	TRBJ2-1	TGTGCCACCTACCCCGGGCAGGGGGGCTACAATGAGCAGTTCTTC	CATYPGQGGYNEQFF
TRBV5-1	-	TRBD1	TRBJ1-2	TGCGCCAGCAGCTTGACGGGACAGGCCCTTGGTGGCTACACCTTC	CASSLTGQALGGYTF
TRBV11-2	few	-	TRBJ2-1	TGTGCCAGCAGCTTAGTGTCTGAGCAGTTCTTC	CASSLVSEQFF
TRBV2	-	-	TRBJ1-5	TGTGCCAGCAGGCAGGAGAGTTTCAATCAGCCCCAGCATTTT	CASRQESFNQPQHF
TRBV5-1	few	-	TRBJ2-7	TGCGCCAGCAGCTTGGAGTATAACTCCTACGAGCAGTACTTC	CASSLEYNSYEQYF
TRBV30	-	TRBD1	TRBJ2-1	TGTGCCTGGAGTAGGGACAGGGGGAATGAGCAGTTCTTC	CAWSRDRGNEQFF
TRBV7-2	once	TRBD1	TRBJ2-7	TGTGCCAGCAGCCCAACAGGGGTATACGAGCAGTACTTC	CASSPTGVYEQYF
TRBV6-1	-	TRBD1	TRBJ2-7	TGTGCCAGCAGTGAATCGGGGACAGGGGCCTACGAGCAGTACTTC	CASSESGTGAYEQYF
TRBV6-6	-	-	TRBJ1-5	TGTGCCAGCAGTCCCCTCCCCCGGCCCCAGCATTTT	CASSPLPRPQHF
TRBV7-8	-	TRBD2	TRBJ2-2	TGTGCCAGCAGCTTAGGTAGCGGGGCCGGGGAGCTGTTTTTT	CASSLGSGAGELFF
TRBV6-6	-	-	TRBJ1-1	TGTGCCAGCAGACAGGGCTTCGGGATTGAAGCTTTCTTT	CASRQGFGIEAFF
TRBV6-1	medium-sized	TRBD1	TRBJ1-5	TGTGCCAGCAGTGAATGGAGGACAGGTCCCAATCAGCCCCAGCATTTT	CASSEWRTGPNQPQHF
TRBV6-1	-	TRBD2	TRBJ2-1	TGTGCCAGCAGTGAGGGCGGGGAGGGGTACGAGCAGTTCTTC	CASSEGGEGYEQFF
TRBV7-2	once	TRBD2	TRBJ2-1	TGTGCCAGCAGCCAAGATATTAGCGGGCCAAATGAGCAGTTCTTC	CASSQDISGPNEQFF
TRBV28	-	TRBD1	TRBJ1-6	TGTGCCAGCAGTTCCCCCCGGACAGGAGATAATTCACCCCTCCACTTT	CASSSPRTGDNSPLHF
TRBV10-3	once	-	TRBJ2-1	TGTGCCATCAGTGGCGGCGTAGCCTACAATGAGCAGTTCTTC	CAISGGVAYNEQFF
TRBV28	-	TRBD1	TRBJ2-6	TGTGCCAGCAGGCCGACAGGGGGCACCCCCGGGGCCAACGTCCTGACTTTC	CASRPTGGTPGANVLTF
TRBV6-4	-	-	TRBJ1-1	TGTGCCAGCAGCTTTAAGATTGGCACTGAAGCTTTCTTT	CASSFKIGTEAFF
TRBV30	few	-	TRBJ1-5	TGTGCCTGGAGTCGGGGGAATCAGCCCCAGCATTTT	CAWSRGNQPQHF
TRBV18	-	TRBD1	TRBJ2-7	TGTGCCACTCTAGGGATCAGGGGGACCTACGAGCAGTACTTC	CATLGIRGTYEQYF
TRBV7-9	-	TRBD1	TRBJ1-1	TGTGCCAGCAGCTCGGGTGCAGGGGGCGGCACTGAAGCTTTCTTT	CASSSGAGGGTEAFF
TRBV7-2	-	-	TRBJ2-7	TGTGCCAGCAGCGAAGGCCGCTCCTACGAGCAGTACTTC	CASSEGRSYEQYF
TRBV19	-	-	TRBJ2-7	TGTGCCACAGGGACGGCGAGCTCCTACGAGCAGTACTTC	CATGTASSYEQYF
TRBV5-6	-	-	TRBJ2-2	TGTGCCAGCAGCTTGGTTAGGATTGACACCGGGGAGCTGTTTTTT	CASSLVRIDTGELFF
TRBV7-9	-	-	TRBJ1-2	TGTGCCAGCAGCTTATGGGGCGGCTACACCTTC	CASSLWGGYTF
TRBV7-6	-	TRBD2	TRBJ2-5	TGTGCCAGCAGCTTCCGACTAGCGGGGGGGCTCCAAGAGACCCAGTACTTC	CASSFRLAGGLQETQYF
TRBV27	few	TRBD1	TRBJ2-2	TGTGCCAGCAGTTCGGCCGGGACAGGGGCCTTCGGGGAGCTGTTTTTT	CASSSAGTGAFGELFF
TRBV25-1	-	TRBD1	TRBJ2-7	TGTGCCAGCAGTAGACAGGGCACGACCTACGAGCAGTACTTC	CASSRQGTTYEQYF
TRBV11-2	-	TRBD1	TRBJ1-2	TGTGCCAGCAGCCTTACACAGGGGCCCTATGGCTACACCTTC	CASSLTQGPYGYTF
TRBV6-5	-	TRBD1	TRBJ1-2	TGTGCCAGCAGGTCGACAGGGACGGGAGGCTACACCTTC	CASRSTGTGGYTF
TRBV7-2	-	-	TRBJ2-2	TGTGCCAGCAGCTCTGCGAGGGGGGGTTCCGGGGAGCTGTTTTTT	CASSSARGGSGELFF
TRBV5-1	-	-	TRBJ1-1	TGCGCCAGCAGCTTGGCGCCGGGGCGACAGTCGAACACTGAAGCTTTCTTT	CASSLAPGRQSNTEAFF